Following are 22 T cell receptor beta chains from one sample sequenced in a study of T cell responses to AZD1222 COVID-19 vaccine. Using immunoSEQ multiplex PCR, the repertoire was profiled, and TCRdb retains in-frame clones only, with some absent. The sample lists about 170,000 clones; 87% were seen once. Source: peripheral blood, taken 28 days after the second AZD1222 dose. These receptors all stem from an adult who received the AZD1222 COVID-19 vaccine.

Written as DNA, the CDR3 is TGTGCCAGCACCAAGGGGCCCGGCGGGCCCAAAAACATTCAGTACTTC. This sequence encodes CASTKGPGGPKNIQYF. The V gene is TRBV7-8, the J gene TRBJ2-4; the D gene could be TRBD1 or TRBD2 (5 bases each). The V and J ends lost 7 bases and 2 bases respectively, with 18 bases between them. The CDR3 extends over 16 amino acids. Per germline, CDR1 SGHVS and CDR2 FQNEAQ.

Of note for this clone: The same CDR3 is also encoded by other DNA sequences in this sample. This sequence joins TRBV18 and TRBJ2-7; TRBD1 is a possible D gene (5 bases). From germline, CDR1 is KGHSH and CDR2 LQKENI. Trimming took 1 base from V and 5 from J, leaving 9 bases between them. CDR3 length equals 13 residues. The DNA for the CDR3 is TGTGCCAGCTCACCACGGGAAGGGGACGAGCAGTACTTC. Protein sequence: CASSPREGDEQYF.

This clone was found a few times. This chain links TRBV7-9 with TRBJ2-2, with TRBD1 identical over 11 bases. CDR1 is SEHNR and CDR2 is FQNEAQ in the germline V gene (reference sequence). The CDR3 is 18 residues long. V gave up 0 bases and J gave up 7 bases; unmatched junction bases: 10. The CDR3 reads CASSLARGRDRGSGELFF. The CDR3 region has the DNA TGTGCCAGCAGCTTAGCACGCGGTCGGGACAGGGGGAGCGGGGAGCTGTTTTTT. The variable domain in full, with the rest retrieved from reference TRBV7-9 and TRBJ2-2, is DTGVSQNPRHKITKRGQNVTFRCDPISEHNRLYWYRQTLGQGPEFLTYFQNEAQLEKSRLLSDRFSAERPKGSFSTLEIQRTEQGDSAMYLCASSLARGRDRGSGELFFGEGSRLTVL.

A word on this clone: Other nucleotide sequences in the sample specify the same CDR3. The rearrangement uses TRBV18 and TRBJ1-3; no clear D gene. CDR1 and CDR2 from the germline V gene are KGHSH and LQKENI. The CDR3 is 15 residues long. Trimming shortened V by 6 bases and J by 0 bases, and 12 bases separated the two germline ends. The CDR3 loop is CASSPGRHSGNTIYF. CDR3 sequence (DNA): TGTGCCAGCTCTCCAGGACGGCACTCTGGAAACACCATATATTTT.

This clone was picked up one time. The chain recombines TRBV19 with TRBJ1-5, with D unresolved. Trimming shortened V by 10 bases and J by 2 bases, and 18 bases separated the two germline ends. The CDR3 extends over 15 amino acids. Per the germline V gene, CDR1 is LNHDA and CDR2 is SQIVND (reference sequence). The DNA of the CDR3 is TGTGCCACTTTCACGAACGGCGGGGGCAATCAGCCCCAGCATTTT. It yields the protein CATFTNGGGNQPQHF.

The rearrangement joins TRBV6-5 to TRBJ1-2; 9 nucleotides match TRBD1. Trimming at V came to 2 bases and at J to 11 bases, leaving 3 bases not matched to a gene. CDR1 is MNHEY, CDR2 SVGAGI, per germline. The CDR3 length is 12 residues. The CDR3 spells CASSYLGQGYTF. The CDR3 DNA is TGTGCCAGCAGTTACCTTGGACAGGGGTACACCTTC.

This clone has only one observation. The CDR3 region is CASSQVRGLRTGAYEQYF. CDR3 bases: TGCGCCAGCAGCCAAGTAAGGGGTCTTCGGACAGGGGCCTACGAGCAGTACTTC. The chain is built from TRBV4-1 and TRBJ2-7, with TRBD1 matching 9 bases. The CDR3 sequence is 18 residues long. In germline, CDR1 is MGHRA, CDR2 YSYEKL. The V gene end was trimmed by 1 base and the J gene end by 2 bases; junction bases not matched to a gene: 12.

The chain combines TRBV28 with TRBJ2-2, with 7 bases matching TRBD2. This CDR3 is built from 15 residues. CDR1 is MDHEN, CDR2 SYDVKM, per germline. V was clipped by 6 bases and J by 5 bases; unmatched bases: 9. For the CDR3, the DNA is TGTGCCAGCAGCTCCGGACTAGTCTATACCGGGGAGCTGTTTTTT. Protein: CASSSGLVYTGELFF.

The genes are TRBV6-1 and TRBJ1-6, with 9 bases that match TRBD1. CDR1 and CDR2 (germline): MNHNS, SASEGT. CDR3 length: 16 amino acids. The trim removed 3 bases at V and 7 bases at J, leaving 7 bases unmatched. In DNA form, the CDR3 reads TGTGCCAGCAGTGAGGCAAGAGGACAGGGGAATTCACCCCTCCACTTT. Translated, it gives CASSEARGQGNSPLHF.

This clone was seen a handful of times. V is TRBV11-3 and J is TRBJ2-2, with 10 bases identical to TRBD2. CDR1 is SGHNT and CDR2 is YENEEA in the germline V gene. The CDR3 is 15 amino acids. The trim removed 5 bases at V and 4 bases at J, leaving 4 bases unmatched. The CDR3: CASSPGLASTGELFF. The CDR3 region has the DNA TGTGCCAGCAGCCCGGGACTAGCGAGCACCGGGGAGCTGTTTTTT. Full variable domain (rest looked up from reference TRBV11-3 and TRBJ2-2): EAGVVQSPRYKIIEKKQPVAFWCNPISGHNTLYWYLQNLGQGPELLIRYENEEAVDDSQLPKDRFSAERLKGVDSTLKIQPAELGDSAVYLCASSPGLASTGELFFGEGSRLTVL.

The chain combines TRBV19 with TRBJ1-2; D not resolved. The germline CDR1 and CDR2 sequences are LNHDA and SQIVND (reference sequence). The germline V and J ends were trimmed by 5 bases and 3 bases, with 16 bases remaining between them. This CDR3 contains 15 residues. The CDR3 sequence: CASSLQYDGYYGYTF. Written as DNA, the CDR3 is TGTGCCAGTAGTCTCCAATACGACGGATACTATGGCTACACCTTC.

The chain has TRBV5-1 and TRBJ1-2; TRBD1 might be the D (6 bases). This CDR3 spans 15 amino acids. Germline CDR1 is SGHRS and CDR2 is YFSETQ. Trimming removed 0 bases at V and 4 bases at J, with 13 bases between. CDR3 coding DNA: TGCGCCAGCAGCTTGGGGGGTGCAGGGGCCTATGGCTACACCTTC. Amino acid sequence: CASSLGGAGAYGYTF. Looking up the rest from reference TRBV5-1 and TRBJ1-2 gives the full variable domain: KAGVTQTPRYLIKTRGQQVTLSCSPISGHRSVSWYQQTPGQGLQFLFEYFSETQRNKGNFPGRFSGRQFSNSRSEMNVSTLELGDSALYLCASSLGGAGAYGYTFGSGTRLTVV.

This clone was seen only once. V gene TRBV10-2 combines with J gene TRBJ1-5; 8 positions match TRBD1. The J segment lost 4 bases and the V segment lost 6 bases, leaving 5 bases of the junction unmatched. Per germline, CDR1 WSHSY and CDR2 SAAADI. This CDR3 is built from 14 residues. The CDR3 protein is CASSPTGGNQPQHF. DNA for the CDR3: TGCGCCAGCAGCCCTACAGGGGGGAATCAGCCCCAGCATTTT.

This sequence joins TRBV18 and TRBJ1-2; a possible D gene is TRBD1 (5 bases). V dropped 4 bases and J dropped 2 bases, with 14 bases sitting between them. CDR3 size: 15 residues. The germline CDR1 and CDR2 sequences are KGHSH and LQKENI. The CDR3 coding sequence is TGTGCCAGCTCACTCGCCTCGGGGGAGAACTATGGCTACACCTTC. Protein product: CASSLASGENYGYTF.

The V and J genes are TRBV6-5 and TRBJ1-4; possible D gene TRBD1, 5 bases. The length of the CDR3 is 14 residues. The V and J ends lost 2 bases and 7 bases respectively, with 11 bases between them. Looked up from germline, CDR1 is MNHEY and CDR2 is SVGAGI. Here the CDR3 reads CASSYRGMGEKLFF. CDR3 nucleotide sequence: TGTGCCAGCAGTTACAGGGGTATGGGTGAAAAACTGTTTTTT.

This chain links TRBV13 with TRBJ2-7, with D possibly TRBD2 on 5 matching bases. Trimming cost V 5 bases and J 0 bases, with 11 bases left between them. Germline CDR1 reads PRHDT; CDR2 reads FYEKMQ (reference sequence). The CDR3 has 14 residues. The CDR3 sequence is CASSGGRSSYEQYF. The CDR3 DNA reads as TGTGCCAGCAGCGGAGGACGGAGCTCCTACGAGCAGTACTTC.

The chain recombines TRBV5-1 with TRBJ1-5; 7 bases are shared with TRBD1. Germline CDR1 SGHRS, CDR2 YFSETQ. This CDR3 has 14 residues. V was clipped by 4 bases and J by 4 bases; unmatched bases: 5. CDR3 sequence (DNA): TGCGCCAGCAGCCCAGCGACAGGGAATCAGCCCCAGCATTTT. Protein product: CASSPATGNQPQHF.

This clone was observed once. The chain joins TRBV6-5 to TRBJ1-2; a possible D gene is TRBD1 (5 bases). The CDR3 runs 14 residues. Germline lookup yields CDR1 MNHEY and CDR2 SVGAGI. Trimming shortened V by 0 bases and J by 8 bases, and 13 bases separated the two germline ends. CDR3 DNA: TGTGCCAGCAGTTACTCCTGGAGGGGCGACGGCTACACCTTC. It translates to CASSYSWRGDGYTF.

This rearrangement joins TRBV19 to TRBJ1-2, with 10 bases aligning to TRBD1. V lost 3 bases, J lost 3 bases, and 4 bases stayed unmatched. The germline CDR1 and CDR2 sequences are LNHDA and SQIVND (reference sequence). The CDR3 has 15 residues. This CDR3 is CASSIRDRGHYGYTF. The CDR3 DNA is TGTGCCAGTAGTATTCGGGACAGGGGACACTATGGCTACACCTTC.

This chain uses TRBV5-1 with TRBJ2-3; perhaps TRBD1 as D (5 bases). CDR3 length: 14 residues. The V gene lost 5 bases and the J gene lost 5 bases, with 15 bases spanning the gap. Germline lookup yields CDR1 SGHRS and CDR2 YFSETQ. The CDR3 DNA follows: TGCGCCAGCAGTTTGCGACAGATTCAAGATACGCAGTATTTT. Its translation: CASSLRQIQDTQYF.

This chain's CDR3 is CASSFRDGSADTQYF. The CDR3 bases are TGCGCCAGCAGCTTTCGGGACGGGTCGGCGGATACGCAGTATTTT. The chain carries TRBV5-1 and TRBJ2-3; the D gene could be TRBD1 or TRBD2 (5 bases each). The CDR3 is made up of 15 amino acids. The ends were cut back, 2 bases at V and 6 bases at J, with 16 bases in the middle. Per germline, CDR1 SGHRS and CDR2 YFSETQ.

Written as DNA, the CDR3 is TGTGCCAGCAGCCCCGACAGGGTCCCCTACGAGCAGTACTTC. Protein sequence: CASSPDRVPYEQYF. This chain joins TRBV5-5 and TRBJ2-7; 7 bases map to TRBD1. J was trimmed by 2 bases and V by 4 bases; bases with no gene match: 6. This CDR3 has 14 amino acids. CDR1 and CDR2 (germline): SGHKS, YYEKEE (reference sequence).